The 18 T cell receptor beta chains below all came from one sample that was sequenced in a study of blood T cells in healthy people across ages. Primed by a sample-barcoded 5' primer and a J-beta primer mix, a second PCR proceeded for about 6 to 11 cycles. One entry per CDR3 protein results from TCRdb running MiXCR on the 5' RACE reads. In the table there are more than 600,000 distinct CDR3 sequences, around 25% of which are singletons. This sample also belongs to another study, concerning T cells of mothers and their children.

Input material: blood. These receptors were taken from a boy between 10 and 17 years old in good health.

The chain combines TRBV7-6 with TRBJ2-7, with D unclear. Trimming removed 5 bases at V and 1 base at J, with 15 bases between. The germline V gene encodes CDR1 SGHVS and CDR2 FNYEAQ. The CDR3 runs to 15 residues. The CDR3 nucleotides read TGTGCCAGCAGCATCGATCCGGCCCCTTCCTACGAGCAGTACTTC. Translating it yields CASSIDPAPSYEQYF.

This clonotype was recorded a few times. V gene TRBV11-2 combines with J gene TRBJ2-1, with no clear D. CDR3 length: 12 residues. Per germline, CDR1 SGHAT and CDR2 FQNNGV. V was clipped by 5 bases and J by 7 bases, with 9 bases between them. The CDR3 region is CASSDNVNEQFF. The DNA for the CDR3 is TGTGCCAGCAGCGACAACGTAAATGAGCAGTTCTTC.

This clonotype was observed a handful of times. The chain uses TRBV6-2 or TRBV6-3 and TRBJ2-1; D might be TRBD1 (5 bases). Between the trimmed V and J ends, which lost 0 bases and 6 bases, there was a span of 27 bases. Germline V gene sequence: CDR1 MNHEY, CDR2 SVGEGT. The CDR3 totals 20 residues. As DNA, the CDR3 is TGTGCCAGCAGTTACTCCACGGGCGGCACCAGGATTGGGGCGATCAATGAGCAGTTCTTC. Its protein product is CASSYSTGGTRIGAINEQFF.

This clonotype came up a few times. J is TRBJ2-5 and V is TRBV4-1; TRBD1 matches at 10 bases. The CDR3 length is 15 residues. The germline V gene has CDR1 MGHRA and CDR2 YSYEKL. After removal of 4 bases from V and 5 bases from J, the junction contained 7 bases not matched to a gene. The CDR3 here is CASSPRDRGIETQYF. CDR3 sequence (DNA): TGCGCCAGCAGCCCCCGGGACAGGGGAATCGAGACCCAGTACTTC.

Only a few counts were recorded for this clonotype. The chain couples TRBV11-2 to TRBJ2-3; D is unresolved. The ends were cut back, 2 bases at V and 5 bases at J, with 5 bases in the middle. Germline V CDR1 and CDR2: SGHAT, FQNNGV. This CDR3 spans 12 amino acids. The CDR3 sequence: CASSLRIDTQYF. For the CDR3, the DNA is TGTGCCAGCAGCTTACGAATAGATACGCAGTATTTT.

Concerning this clonotype: Germline is not matched at one junction end, which may reflect a read error. The V call is TRBV5-1, the J call TRBJ2-5; 9 bases map to TRBD1. The CDR3 totals 16 residues. Germline V gene lookup returns CDR1 SGHRS and CDR2 YFSETQ. CDR3 sequence: CAGSPWTGALQETQYF. CDR3 coding DNA: TGCGCCGGCAGCCCCTGGACAGGGGCCCTTCAAGAGACCCAGTACTTC.

As for this clonotype: A junction end diverges from the germline sequence, so it may reflect a read error. The gene calls are TRBV5-6 and TRBJ1-6; D not certain. This CDR3 spans 13 amino acids. Germline CDR1 is SGHDT and CDR2 is YYEEEE. The CDR3 here is CASSSAYNSPLHF. CDR3 nucleotide sequence: TGTGCCAGCAGCTCGGCCTACAATTCACCCCTCCACTTT.

V gene TRBV12-3 or TRBV12-4 combines with J gene TRBJ2-7, with D perhaps TRBD1 or TRBD2 (5 bases each). Trimming removed 8 bases at V and 2 bases at J, with 16 bases between. The CDR3 contains 14 residues. The CDR3 region is CASDPGGGTYEQYF. CDR3 nucleotide sequence: TGTGCCAGCGATCCGGGTGGGGGAACCTACGAGCAGTACTTC.

The rearrangement links TRBV4-1 to TRBJ2-7; TRBD2 agrees at 11 bases. Germline V gives CDR1 MGHRA, CDR2 YSYEKL. The ends lost 1 base at V and 2 bases at J; junction bases unmatched: 4. This CDR3 is 16 amino acids long. The DNA for the CDR3 is TGCGCCAGCAGCCAAGGGTATAGCGGGAGGGCCTACGAGCAGTACTTC. This sequence encodes CASSQGYSGRAYEQYF.

A few counts support this clonotype. This sequence joins TRBV20-1 and TRBJ2-5; unclear D gene. The CDR3 is made up of 14 amino acids. Trimming took 0 bases from V and 3 from J, leaving 11 bases between them. Germline V lookup: CDR1 DFQATT, CDR2 SNEGSKA (reference sequence). DNA of the CDR3: TGCAGTGCTAGAGATCTGGGTGAGGAAGAGACCCAGTACTTC. It codes for CSARDLGEEETQYF.

CDR3 in amino acids: CASSQWTSGKETQYF. CDR3 DNA: TGTGCCAGCAGTCAGTGGACTAGCGGGAAAGAGACCCAGTACTTC. This chain connects TRBV28 to TRBJ2-5; 12 nucleotides match TRBD2. V dropped 5 bases and J dropped 3; count of bases not matched to a gene: 4. Germline V gene data show CDR1 as MDHEN and CDR2 as SYDVKM. The CDR3 length is 15 residues.

The table lists this clonotype with a few counts. V is TRBV28 and J is TRBJ2-5; no clear D gene. The closer fit of TRBJ2-1 to the DNA end suggests the J call may be wrong. The CDR3 totals 13 residues. CDR1 and CDR2 from the germline V gene are MDHEN and SYDVKM. CDR3 sequence reads: CASTILADNEQFF. DNA of the CDR3: TGTGCCAGCACCATACTCGCGGACAATGAGCAGTTCTTC.

This clonotype was seen more than once but under ten times. The chain couples TRBV28 to TRBJ2-3; no clear D. Germline V gene lookup returns CDR1 MDHEN and CDR2 SYDVKM. V dropped 7 bases and J dropped 6 bases, with 14 bases sitting between them. The CDR3 has 13 residues. The CDR3 loop reads CASTASKTDTQYF. The CDR3 DNA follows: TGTGCCAGCACCGCTTCGAAAACGGATACGCAGTATTTT.

This clonotype was observed a handful of times. This chain uses TRBV9 with TRBJ2-3, with TRBD2 matching 8 bases. With V trimmed by 2 bases and J by 0 bases, 8 bases remained unmatched. Germline CDR1 SGDLS, CDR2 YYNGEE. This CDR3 comprises 17 residues. The CDR3 DNA is TGTGCCAGCAGCGTCTCGTCTAGCGGGTCGAGCACAGATACGCAGTATTTT. Translating gives CASSVSSSGSSTDTQYF.

This clonotype was counted between two and nine times. The J gene is TRBJ2-7, the V gene TRBV6-5; the D gene is possibly TRBD2 (6 bases). V was pared by 5 bases and J by 9 bases, with 11 bases between. In germline, CDR1 is MNHEY, CDR2 SVGAGI. CDR3 length: 11 residues. In nucleotides, the CDR3 is TGTGCCAGCAGTACCGGGGGTGGGCAGTACTTC. It translates to CASSTGGGQYF.

V and J are TRBV9 and TRBJ2-5; tentative D call: TRBD1 (6 bases). V lost 5 bases and J 5 bases, leaving 22 bases between the germline ends. This CDR3 is 16 amino acids long. Germline V gives CDR1 SGDLS, CDR2 YYNGEE. The CDR3 coding sequence is TGTGCCAGCAGTGTAACCGATGGGGGCTGGGCGGAGACCCAGTACTTC. It yields the protein CASSVTDGGWAETQYF.

J is TRBJ1-4 and V is TRBV7-9, with D perhaps matching TRBD1 (5 bases). Germline CDR1 and CDR2: SEHNR and FQNEAQ (reference sequence). There are 16 residues in the CDR3. V lost 5 bases, J lost 5 bases, and 18 bases lay in between. CDR3 nucleotides: TGTGCCAGCAGCACGACAGCTTGGTTGAACAATGAAAAACTGTTTTTT. It encodes CASSTTAWLNNEKLFF.

The chain joins TRBV7-2 to TRBJ2-5; D possibly uses TRBD1 or TRBD2 (5 bases each). Trimming took 0 bases from V and 4 from J, leaving 12 bases between them. Germline V gene sequence: CDR1 SGHTA, CDR2 FQGNSA. CDR3 length: 15 amino acids. The CDR3 DNA sequence: TGTGCCAGCAGCTTAGCGGGGGATCGATCAGAGACCCAGTACTTC. This codes for CASSLAGDRSETQYF.